The rows below give T cell receptor beta chains drawn from one sample of a study of T-cell memory formation after mild COVID-19. TCRdb used MiXCR to reprocess the 5' RACE reads, holding one entry per CDR3 protein. The repertoire holds 350,000 to 400,000 distinct CDR3 sequences, with over 13% as singletons. Sequenced material: PBMCs or a T cell subset sorted from them (not recorded which). Receptor source: a man younger than 35 who had mild COVID-19 (a few samples of this study predate the infection). Cell type and time point are not known. Both conserved end residues are part of each CDR3. The D gene is left open where the match is weak. Expanded clones get a size class; other rows say once, few or many, or leave the size out.

>.|15|TRBJ2-1|.|TRBV11-2
CASITTGNSYNEQFF
TGTGCCAGCATCACGACGGGAAACTCCTACAATGAGCAGTTCTTC
>TRBD1|15|TRBJ2-1|.|TRBV6-4
CASSDVHRGNYEQFF
TGTGCCAGCAGTGACGTTCACAGGGGGAATTATGAGCAGTTCTTC
>TRBD1|13|TRBJ2-1|few|TRBV18
CASSPGQGPEQFF
TGTGCCAGCTCGCCAGGACAGGGGCCCGAGCAGTTCTTC
>.|15|TRBJ2-3|.|TRBV5-1
CASSSNRVGSDTQYF
TGCGCCAGCAGCTCGAACAGGGTTGGTTCAGATACGCAGTATTTT
>.|14|TRBJ1-5|few|TRBV7-9
CASRGQGMGKPQHF
TGTGCCAGCAGGGGCCAGGGGATGGGCAAGCCCCAGCATTTT
>.|11|TRBJ2-7|.|TRBV5-1
CASRSQGPQYF
TGCGCCAGCAGATCCCAGGGTCCGCAGTACTTC
>.|14|TRBJ1-4|few|TRBV12-3/TRBV12-4
CASHNRDGNEKLFF
TGTGCCAGCCACAACCGGGACGGAAATGAAAAACTGTTTTTT
>.|14|TRBJ1-5|few|TRBV20-1
CSARDASGNQPQHF
TGCAGTGCTAGAGATGCTTCAGGTAATCAGCCCCAGCATTTT
>TRBD2|15|TRBJ2-3|few|TRBV20-1
CSATRTSGAGDTQYF
TGCAGTGCCACCAGGACTAGCGGGGCGGGAGATACGCAGTATTTT
>.|15|TRBJ2-4|.|TRBV5-6
CASSLPPGTGNIQYF
TGTGCCAGCAGCCTACCCCCGGGCACGGGAAACATTCAGTACTTC
>.|15|TRBJ2-7|few|TRBV11-2
CASSLEQTVNYEQYF
TGTGCCAGCAGCTTAGAACAGACAGTAAACTACGAGCAGTACTTC
>TRBD2|15|TRBJ2-3|.|TRBV10-3
CAITRSGGNTDTQYF
TGTGCCATCACGCGTAGCGGGGGTAACACAGATACGCAGTATTTT
>.|14|TRBJ2-3|.|TRBV12-3/TRBV12-4
CASSWRGSGDTQYF
TGTGCCAGCAGTTGGAGGGGGTCCGGAGATACGCAGTATTTT
>.|15|TRBJ1-6|few|TRBV6-5
CASSRGSGSNSPLHF
TGTGCCAGCAGTCGAGGGTCCGGTAGTAATTCACCCCTCCACTTT
>.|13|TRBJ1-1|.|TRBV9
CASSGQENTEAFF
TGTGCCAGCAGCGGACAGGAGAACACTGAAGCTTTCTTT
>.|15|TRBJ2-5|few|TRBV15
CATSSLTRPSETQYF
TGTGCCACCAGCAGCTTGACTAGACCCTCGGAGACCCAGTACTTC
>.|12|TRBJ2-7|.|TRBV14
CASSSGRYEQYF
TGTGCCAGCAGCTCTGGACGCTACGAGCAGTACTTC
>.|15|TRBJ2-7|.|TRBV6-1
CASSEVALPIYEQYF
TGTGCCAGCAGTGAAGTAGCACTCCCGATCTACGAGCAGTACTTC
>TRBD1|13|TRBJ1-2|.|TRBV6-4
CASSGQGTYGYTF
TGTGCCAGCAGCGGACAGGGGACCTATGGCTACACCTTC
>TRBD2|16|TRBJ2-5|many|TRBV7-8
CASSSRLAGGQETQYF
TGTGCCAGCAGCTCCCGACTAGCGGGGGGACAAGAGACCCAGTACTTC
>.|14|TRBJ2-5|.|TRBV12-3/TRBV12-4
CASSSLSIQETQYF
TGTGCCAGCAGTTCTCTCTCTATCCAAGAGACCCAGTACTTC
>.|15|TRBJ2-3|.|TRBV5-1
CASSLGAGSSDTQYF
TGCGCCAGCAGCTTGGGGGCGGGCAGCTCAGATACGCAGTATTTT
>.|15|TRBJ1-2|few|TRBV4-3
CASSQGLASRLGYTF
TGCGCCAGCAGCCAAGGGTTGGCGAGCCGACTTGGCTACACCTTC
>.|16|TRBJ1-6|.|TRBV4-1
CASSQVWGLGNSPLHF
TGCGCCAGCAGCCAAGTTTGGGGGCTGGGGAATTCACCCCTCCACTTT
>TRBD2|17|TRBJ2-5|few|TRBV7-9
CASSNRPGLAGQETQYF
TGTGCCAGCAGTAACCGACCGGGACTAGCGGGGCAAGAGACCCAGTACTTC
>TRBD1|15|TRBJ2-5|many|TRBV6-1
CASSAYTGGQETQYF
TGTGCCAGCAGTGCTTACACAGGGGGCCAAGAGACCCAGTACTTC
>.|16|TRBJ1-6|few|TRBV5-1
CASSAGGAYYNSPLHF
TGCGCCAGCAGCGCCGGGGGGGCGTACTATAATTCACCCCTCCACTTT
>TRBD2|18|TRBJ2-1|few|TRBV7-6
CASSSLGTSGGSYNEQFF
TGTGCCAGCAGCTCCCTTGGGACTAGCGGGGGGTCTTACAATGAGCAGTTCTTC
>.|14|TRBJ1-3|few|TRBV7-2
CASSPSPGGTTIYF
TGTGCCAGCAGCCCCTCCCCCGGGGGCACCACCATATATTTT
>TRBD1|13|TRBJ2-5|.|TRBV5-1
CASNRGEGETQYF
TGCGCCAGCAACAGGGGAGAAGGGGAGACCCAGTACTTC
>.|14|TRBJ2-1|many|TRBV5-1
CASRNLNQYNEQFF
TGCGCCAGCAGGAATCTTAACCAGTACAATGAGCAGTTCTTC
>.|13|TRBJ1-1|many|TRBV5-1
CASSPPRDTEAFF
TGCGCCAGCAGCCCCCCCAGGGATACTGAAGCTTTCTTT
>.|15|TRBJ2-5|.|TRBV7-2
CASSISGTSQETQYF
TGTGCCAGCAGCATATCCGGGACGTCTCAAGAGACCCAGTACTTC
>.|13|TRBJ2-3|.|TRBV6-5
CASSALAVDTQYF
TGTGCCAGCAGTGCACTAGCTGTAGATACGCAGTATTTT
>TRBD2|15|TRBJ2-1|few|TRBV2
CASKSGTSSGVAEFF
TGTGCCAGCAAATCCGGGACTAGCTCCGGGGTGGCGGAGTTCTTC
>.|15|TRBJ2-6|.|TRBV12-3/TRBV12-4
CASSGKPSGANVLTF
TGTGCCAGCAGTGGCAAACCCTCTGGGGCCAACGTCCTGACTTTC
>.|13|TRBJ1-1|.|TRBV6-2/TRBV6-3
CASTVTANTEAFF
TGTGCCAGCACCGTGACAGCGAACACTGAAGCTTTCTTT
>.|15|TRBJ1-2|many|TRBV7-2
CASSQTVDLNYGYTF
TGTGCCAGCAGCCAGACAGTCGACCTTAACTATGGCTACACCTTC
>.|12|TRBJ2-5|few|TRBV10-3
CAIGGYQETQYF
TGTGCCATCGGGGGGTACCAAGAGACCCAGTACTTC
>TRBD2|15|TRBJ2-3|few|TRBV7-9
CASSAGLAGADTQYF
TGTGCCAGCAGCGCGGGACTAGCGGGGGCAGATACGCAGTATTTT
>.|14|TRBJ1-6|.|TRBV7-2
CASSLAGTGSPLHF
TGTGCCAGCAGCTTAGCAGGAACTGGTTCACCCCTCCACTTT
>.|14|TRBJ1-2|.|TRBV14
CASSRGNSNYGYTF
TGTGCCAGCAGCCGGGGAAACTCTAACTATGGCTACACCTTC
>.|15|TRBJ1-2|many|TRBV18
CASSPPPGRGYGYTF
TGTGCCAGCTCACCACCCCCAGGCCGGGGCTATGGCTACACCTTC
>TRBD2|17|TRBJ2-5|few|TRBV5-4
CASSLEVSGGLQETQYF
TGTGCCAGCAGCTTGGAGGTTAGCGGGGGCCTCCAAGAGACCCAGTACTTC
>.|13|TRBJ2-1|.|TRBV7-2
CASSLAGAHEQFF
TGTGCCAGCAGCTTAGCAGGGGCCCATGAGCAGTTCTTC
>.|14|TRBJ1-2|few|TRBV4-3
CASSQDLQVYGYTF
TGCGCCAGCAGCCAAGATCTACAAGTCTATGGCTACACCTTC
>TRBD1|14|TRBJ2-3|few|TRBV29-1
CSAGTGVVSDTQYF
TGCAGCGCCGGGACAGGGGTTGTGTCAGATACGCAGTATTTT
>.|15|TRBJ1-5|.|TRBV4-1
CASSPLRDDGQPQHF
TGCGCCAGCAGCCCACTCCGGGACGACGGACAGCCCCAGCATTTT
>TRBD1|15|TRBJ2-1|once|TRBV2
CASSGAGQVIHEQFF
TGTGCCAGCAGTGGGGCAGGACAGGTGATCCATGAGCAGTTCTTC
>.|14|TRBJ1-1|.|TRBV20-1
CSARDQPGDTEAFF
TGCAGTGCTAGAGATCAGCCGGGTGACACTGAAGCTTTCTTT
>.|14|TRBJ2-6|.|TRBV20-1
CSASRVGGANVLTF
TGCAGTGCCAGCAGGGTAGGTGGGGCCAACGTCCTGACTTTC
>.|14|TRBJ1-1|many|TRBV7-3
CASSPGLLGTEAFF
TGTGCCAGCAGTCCAGGGCTGTTAGGCACTGAAGCTTTCTTT
>.|14|TRBJ1-1|.|TRBV10-3
CAISEAGPITEAFF
TGTGCCATCAGTGAAGCCGGACCGATCACTGAAGCTTTCTTT
>.|17|TRBJ2-4|few|TRBV4-3
CASSQGLQGLPKNIQYF
TGCGCCAGCAGCCAAGGGCTCCAGGGACTTCCCAAAAACATTCAGTACTTC
>TRBD2|17|TRBJ2-7|few|TRBV6-1
CASRPGLAGALPNEQYF
TGTGCCAGCAGACCAGGACTAGCGGGGGCTCTTCCTAACGAGCAGTACTTC
>TRBD2|16|TRBJ2-3|.|TRBV6-2/TRBV6-3
CASTPRLAGLTDTQYF
TGTGCCAGCACCCCTCGGCTAGCGGGGCTCACAGATACGCAGTATTTT